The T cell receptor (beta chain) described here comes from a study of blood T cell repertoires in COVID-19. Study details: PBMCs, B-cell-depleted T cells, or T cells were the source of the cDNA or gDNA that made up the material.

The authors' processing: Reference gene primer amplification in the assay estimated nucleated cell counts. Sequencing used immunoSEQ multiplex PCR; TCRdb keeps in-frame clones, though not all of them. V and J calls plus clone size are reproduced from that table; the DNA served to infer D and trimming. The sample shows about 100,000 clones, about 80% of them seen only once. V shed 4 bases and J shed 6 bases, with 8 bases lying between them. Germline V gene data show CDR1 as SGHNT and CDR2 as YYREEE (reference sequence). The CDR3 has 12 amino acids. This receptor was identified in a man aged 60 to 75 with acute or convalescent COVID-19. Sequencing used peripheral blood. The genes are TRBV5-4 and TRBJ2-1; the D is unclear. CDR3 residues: CASSRRVNEQFF. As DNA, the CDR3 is TGTGCCAGCAGCCGCCGGGTCAATGAGCAGTTCTTC.